This T cell receptor (beta chain) is drawn from a study of T-cell reconstitution after alpha-beta-depleted transplantation in children. Library preparation (for TCRbeta) was performed with unique molecular identifiers. TCRdb called the PCR reads again in MiXCR, with one record for every CDR3 protein. The repertoire holds some 400,000 distinct CDR3 sequences, with around 21% as singletons. Per the germline V gene, CDR1 is SGHRS and CDR2 is YFSETQ. CDR3 length equals 16 residues. Germline trimming cut 2 bases from V and 2 bases from J; bases unmatched to any gene: 5. The sample in question was PBMCs from the stem cell graft donor, obtained from the stem cell graft. The chain couples TRBV5-1 to TRBJ2-1; 9 bases align to TRBD2. The sequence derives from a human donor who donated a stem cell graft to a child with acute myeloid leukemia. CDR3 residues: CASSLGTSRTYNEQFF. CDR3 bases: TGCGCCAGCAGCTTAGGGACTAGCCGAACCTACAATGAGCAGTTCTTC.